The clone carrying this T cell receptor (beta chain) was recorded many times. Its target is unknown. This record belongs to a study of T-cell reconstitution after alpha-beta-depleted transplantation in children. Germline-derived CDR1 and CDR2 are KGHDR and SFDVKD. This CDR3 is built from 16 residues. V shed 0 bases, J shed 9 bases, and the junction held 7 bases outside the gene matches. Study-level points and caveats: Reportedly, roughly two months post-transplant, alpha-beta T cells arose from several hundred expanded graft clones.

Preparation of the TCRbeta library was carried out with unique molecular identifiers. Via MiXCR, TCRdb re-called the PCR reads, giving one row per CDR3 protein. The sample holds 200,000 to 300,000 distinct CDR3 sequences, just under 8.5% seen once. This sequence was found in a male patient aged 10 to 17 who had a stem cell transplant for acute lymphoblastic leukemia, so the T cells may come from the graft donor. The J gene is TRBJ2-1, the V gene TRBV24-1; TRBD2 aligns across 10 bases. The sample here was PBMCs, mostly from graft donor cells, taken 180 days after TCRalphabeta/CD19-depleted stem cell transplant. This CDR3 is CATSDLSSSGRGEQFF. CDR3 bases: TGTGCCACCAGTGATTTGTCGTCTAGCGGGAGAGGTGAGCAGTTCTTC.